This T cell receptor (beta chain) was recovered during a study of blood T cell repertoires in COVID-19. The CDR3 loop spans 11 amino acids. V shed 3 bases and J shed 8 bases, with 7 bases lying between them. Data came from immunoSEQ multiplex PCR; TCRdb stores just in-frame clones and leaves some out. The table lists roughly 60,000 clones, about 77% of them singletons. This receptor was taken from a human donor in a cohort sampled during active COVID-19. The V gene is TRBV12-3 or TRBV12-4, the J gene TRBJ1-2, with D uncertain. The specimen sequenced was peripheral blood. The CDR3 coding sequence is TGTGCCAGCAGTTTCGGGGTCGGCTACACCTTC. Protein: CASSFGVGYTF.